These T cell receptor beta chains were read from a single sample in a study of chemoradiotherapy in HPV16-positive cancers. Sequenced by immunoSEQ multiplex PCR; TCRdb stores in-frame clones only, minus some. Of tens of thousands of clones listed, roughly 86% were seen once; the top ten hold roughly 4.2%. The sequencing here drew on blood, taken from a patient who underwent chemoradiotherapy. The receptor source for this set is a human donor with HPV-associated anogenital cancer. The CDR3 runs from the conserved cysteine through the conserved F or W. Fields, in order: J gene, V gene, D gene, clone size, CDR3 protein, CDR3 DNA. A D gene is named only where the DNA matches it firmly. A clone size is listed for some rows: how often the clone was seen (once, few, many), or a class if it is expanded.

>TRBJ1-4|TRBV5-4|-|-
CASSLAQGNEKLFF
TGTGCCAGCAGCTTGGCTCAGGGGAATGAAAAACTGTTTTTT
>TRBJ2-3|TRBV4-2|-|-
CASSSLGVDTQYF
TGTGCCAGCAGCTCCTTAGGTGTAGATACGCAGTATTTT
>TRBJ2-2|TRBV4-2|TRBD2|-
CASSQAPGLAGSSNTGELFF
TGTGCCAGCAGCCAAGCCCCCGGCCTAGCGGGGTCCTCGAACACCGGGGAGCTGTTTTTT
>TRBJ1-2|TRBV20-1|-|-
CSAREGLGYTF
TGCAGTGCTAGAGAGGGGTTGGGCTACACCTTC
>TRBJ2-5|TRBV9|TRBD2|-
CASSVGTSGAIQETQYF
TGTGCCAGCAGCGTAGGGACTAGCGGGGCAATCCAAGAGACCCAGTACTTC
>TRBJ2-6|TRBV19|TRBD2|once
CASSRTSGSSGANVLTF
TGTGCCAGTAGCAGGACTAGCGGTAGCTCTGGGGCCAACGTCCTGACTTTC
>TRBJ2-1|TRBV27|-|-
CASSLSRGSQNNEQFF
TGTGCCAGCAGTTTATCGCGGGGTTCGCAGAACAATGAGCAGTTCTTC
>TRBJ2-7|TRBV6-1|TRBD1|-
CASSYLGQGDEQYF
TGTGCCAGCAGTTATCTCGGACAGGGCGACGAGCAGTACTTC
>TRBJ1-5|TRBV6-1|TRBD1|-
CASSETGGVQPQHF
TGTGCCAGCAGTGAAACAGGGGGCGTCCAGCCCCAGCATTTT
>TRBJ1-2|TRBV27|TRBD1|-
CASSTRQGVGYGYTF
TGTGCCAGCAGTACACGACAGGGTGTCGGCTATGGCTACACCTTC
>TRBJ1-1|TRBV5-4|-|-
CASSLGQVQNTEAFF
TGTGCCAGCAGCTTGGGGCAGGTACAGAACACTGAAGCTTTCTTT
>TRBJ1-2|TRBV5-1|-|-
CASSLDASILPGKTGGYTF
TGCGCCAGCAGCTTGGACGCCTCAATCCTTCCAGGGAAAACTGGCGGCTACACCTTC
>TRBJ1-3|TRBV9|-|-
CASSVEDKNTIYF
TGTGCCAGCAGCGTAGAAGATAAGAACACCATATATTTT
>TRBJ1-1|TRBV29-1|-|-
CSVVLGANTEAFF
TGCAGCGTTGTATTGGGGGCAAACACTGAAGCTTTCTTT
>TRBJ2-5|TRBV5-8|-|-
CASSPEWWETQYF
TGTGCCAGCAGCCCGGAGTGGTGGGAGACCCAGTACTTC
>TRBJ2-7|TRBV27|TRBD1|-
CASSLDGQGVREQYF
TGTGCCAGCAGTTTGGATGGACAGGGAGTACGGGAGCAGTACTTC
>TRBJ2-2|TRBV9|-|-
CASSVGTPTSPGELFF
TGTGCCAGCAGCGTAGGGACTCCTACTAGTCCCGGGGAGCTGTTTTTT